This TCR beta chain was found in a study of blood T cell repertoires in COVID-19. Study as a whole: The cDNA or gDNA used as material had been derived from T cells, B-cell-depleted T cells, or PBMCs.

In the original analysis: Amplified reference gene primers provided the basis for estimating nucleated cell counts. Sequencing used immunoSEQ multiplex PCR; TCRdb keeps in-frame clones, though not all of them. Clone size and the V and J calls come from that table; the DNA yielded D and trimming. The sample consists of about 220,000 clones, around 86% of them appearing once. Source material: peripheral blood. The receptor was isolated from a woman aged 25 to 45 who had recovered from COVID-19.

DNA for the CDR3: TGTGCCAGCAGTTTAATCTGGCAGGGTGAGGACGGGGAGCTGTTTTTT. It encodes CASSLIWQGEDGELFF. This sequence joins TRBV27 and TRBJ2-2, with D possibly matching TRBD1 (5 bases). The germline V gene encodes CDR1 MNHEY and CDR2 SMNVEV (reference sequence). This CDR3 has 16 amino acids. V was trimmed by 2 bases and J by 7 bases, leaving 17 bases between them.